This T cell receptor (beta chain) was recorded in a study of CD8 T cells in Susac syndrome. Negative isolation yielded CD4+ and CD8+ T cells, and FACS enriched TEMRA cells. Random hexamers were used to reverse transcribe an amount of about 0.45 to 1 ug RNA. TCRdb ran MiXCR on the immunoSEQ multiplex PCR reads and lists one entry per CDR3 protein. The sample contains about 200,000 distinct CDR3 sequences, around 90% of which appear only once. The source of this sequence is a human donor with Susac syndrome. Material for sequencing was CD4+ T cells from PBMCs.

Here the CDR3 DNA reads TGTGCCACGGCGAGGACGGACCATAGCAATCAGCCCCAGCATTTT. It codes for CATARTDHSNQPQHF. The rearrangement uses TRBV19 and TRBJ1-5; D not certain. The CDR3 has 15 residues. Trimming shortened V by 10 bases and J by 0 bases, and 16 bases separated the two germline ends. Germline V gene data show CDR1 as LNHDA and CDR2 as SQIVND (reference sequence).